The 6 T cell receptor beta chains below all came from one sample that was sequenced in a study of blood T cell repertoires in COVID-19. Produced via immunoSEQ multiplex PCR; TCRdb's table is partial and in-frame only. The sample carries roughly 230,000 clones, 65% to 85% recorded once. Sequencing used peripheral blood. The source of these receptors is a man between 45 and 60 years old with active or convalescent COVID-19.

This sequence joins TRBV2 and TRBJ1-1, with D possibly being TRBD1 (6 bases). The CDR3 loop spans 11 amino acids. V lost 5 bases and J lost 11, with 12 bases in between. CDR1 and CDR2 from the germline V gene are SNHLY and FYNNEI. CDR3 region: CASSLQGSAFF. The CDR3 bases are TGTGCCAGCAGTCTACAGGGCTCGGCTTTCTTT.

V usage is TRBV7-3 and J usage is TRBJ2-2, with 14 nucleotides matching TRBD2. CDR1 is SGHTA and CDR2 is FQGTGA in the germline V gene. Trimming at V came to 0 bases and at J to 3 bases, leaving 9 bases not matched to a gene. This CDR3 region has 20 residues. CDR3: CASSLTTSTGLAGDTGELFF. The CDR3 DNA reads as TGTGCCAGCAGCTTAACAACCAGCACGGGACTAGCGGGGGACACCGGGGAGCTGTTTTTT.

This chain links TRBV29-1 with TRBJ2-4; TRBD1 aligns across 10 bases. Germline loops: CDR1 SQVTM, CDR2 ANQGSEA. The CDR3 spans 21 residues. Trimming removed 0 bases from V and 1 base from J; junction bases left unmatched: 18. In DNA, the CDR3 is TGCAGCGTTGAAGATCGATTTTTAGGGACAGGGGTGGTTTCGGCCAAAAACATTCAGTACTTC. This codes for CSVEDRFLGTGVVSAKNIQYF.

V usage is TRBV12-3 or TRBV12-4 and J usage is TRBJ2-3; no firm D call. CDR3 size: 13 residues. The V end was cut by 10 bases, the J end by 0 bases, with 11 bases between. The CDR3 sequence: CATSIVSTDTQYF. The DNA of the CDR3 is TGTGCCACTTCAATAGTTAGCACAGATACGCAGTATTTT.

V usage is TRBV18 and J usage is TRBJ2-5; maybe TRBD2 (6 bases). Per the germline V gene, CDR1 is KGHSH and CDR2 is LQKENI. There are 17 residues in the CDR3. V lost 2 bases, J lost 7 bases, and 23 bases lay in between. CDR3 region: CASSPGSALQAGATQYF. The CDR3 coding sequence is TGTGCCAGCTCACCAGGATCGGCACTCCAAGCGGGTGCGACCCAGTACTTC.

The J gene is TRBJ2-1, the V gene TRBV5-1, with 9 nucleotides matching TRBD1. Trimming took 4 bases from V and 4 from J; bases not matched to a gene: 15. The length of the CDR3 is 18 residues. CDR1 is SGHRS and CDR2 is YFSETQ in the germline V gene. The CDR3 nucleotides are TGCGCCAGCAGCCCCCGGGACAGGGAAACGGTCAAGTACAATGAGCAGTTCTTC. It encodes CASSPRDRETVKYNEQFF.